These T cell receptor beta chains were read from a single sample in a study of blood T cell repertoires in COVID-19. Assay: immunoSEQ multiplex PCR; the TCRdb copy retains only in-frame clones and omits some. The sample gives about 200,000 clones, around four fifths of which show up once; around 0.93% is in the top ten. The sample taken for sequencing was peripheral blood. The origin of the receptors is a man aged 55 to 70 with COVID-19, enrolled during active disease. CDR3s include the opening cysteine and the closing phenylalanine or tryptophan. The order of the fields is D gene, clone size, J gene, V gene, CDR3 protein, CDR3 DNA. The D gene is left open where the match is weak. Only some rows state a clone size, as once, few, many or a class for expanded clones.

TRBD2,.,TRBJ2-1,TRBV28,CASSPSQPYSGRAYNEQFF,TGTGCCAGCAGTCCAAGTCAACCCTACAGCGGGAGGGCCTACAATGAGCAGTTCTTC
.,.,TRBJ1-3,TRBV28,CASSPRGGSRGNTIYF,TGTGCCAGCAGCCCCCGGGGAGGGTCGAGGGGAAACACCATATATTTT
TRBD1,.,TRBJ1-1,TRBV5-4,CASSRDRAETEAFF,TGTGCCAGCAGTAGAGACAGGGCTGAGACTGAAGCTTTCTTT
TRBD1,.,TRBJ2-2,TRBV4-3,CASSQGGTATGELFF,TGCGCCAGCAGCCAGGGTGGGACAGCGACCGGGGAGCTGTTTTTT
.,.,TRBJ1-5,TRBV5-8,CASSPRQHNQPQHF,TGTGCCAGCAGCCCTCGACAGCACAATCAGCCCCAGCATTTT
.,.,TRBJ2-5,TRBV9,CASSVSGRKETQYF,TGTGCCAGCAGCGTCTCAGGAAGAAAAGAGACCCAGTACTTC
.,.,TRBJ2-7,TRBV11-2,CASSRSRSSYEQYF,TGTGCCAGCAGCCGTTCGAGGTCCTCCTACGAGCAGTACTTC
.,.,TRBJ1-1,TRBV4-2,CASSQAREEYTEAFF,TGTGCCAGCAGCCAAGCCAGGGAGGAATACACTGAAGCTTTCTTT
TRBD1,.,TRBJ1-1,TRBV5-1,CASSLDRGRNTEAFF,TGCGCCAGCAGCTTGGACAGGGGGCGGAACACTGAAGCTTTCTTT
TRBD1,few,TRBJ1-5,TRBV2,CASTSGQGMNQPQHF,TGTGCCAGCACTTCGGGACAGGGGATGAACCAGCCCCAGCATTTT
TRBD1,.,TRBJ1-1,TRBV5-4,CASSLAPTGEGTEAFF,TGTGCCAGCAGCTTGGCCCCGACAGGGGAGGGCACTGAAGCTTTCTTT
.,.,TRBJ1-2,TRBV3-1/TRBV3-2,CASSQGLNGYTF,TGTGCCAGCAGCCAAGGACTAAATGGCTACACCTTC
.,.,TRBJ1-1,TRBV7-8,CASHRRGNTEAFF,TGTGCCAGCCACCGGAGGGGGAACACTGAAGCTTTCTTT
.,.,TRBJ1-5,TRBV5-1,CASSSQGLNQPQHF,TGCGCCAGCAGCTCCCAGGGCCTCAATCAGCCCCAGCATTTT
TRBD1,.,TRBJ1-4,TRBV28,CASRVQGASNEKLFF,TGTGCCAGCAGGGTACAGGGGGCGTCTAATGAAAAACTGTTTTTT
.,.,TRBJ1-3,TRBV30,CAWSWGGADGNTIYF,TGTGCCTGGAGTTGGGGGGGGGCTGATGGAAACACCATATATTTT
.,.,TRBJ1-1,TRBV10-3,CAIRPTGGVDTEAFF,TGTGCCATCAGGCCGACAGGCGGAGTAGACACTGAAGCTTTCTTT
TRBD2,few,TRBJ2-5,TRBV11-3,CASSLGTGGGRQETQYF,TGTGCCAGCAGCTTAGGGACCGGGGGGGGACGCCAAGAGACCCAGTACTTC
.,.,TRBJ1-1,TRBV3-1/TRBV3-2,CASSPGVGILNTEAFF,TGTGCCAGCAGCCCCGGGGTAGGGATTCTGAACACTGAAGCTTTCTTT
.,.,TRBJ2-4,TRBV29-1,CSVEKGWENIQYF,TGCAGCGTTGAGAAGGGGTGGGAAAACATTCAGTACTTC
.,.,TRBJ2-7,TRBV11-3,CASSLELNRAYEQYF,TGTGCCAGCAGCTTAGAATTGAACAGGGCCTACGAGCAGTACTTC
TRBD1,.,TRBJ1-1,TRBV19,CASSMGQGNTEAFF,TGTGCCAGTAGTATGGGACAGGGGAACACTGAAGCTTTCTTT
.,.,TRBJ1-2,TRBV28,CASGDRGGATGYGYTF,TGTGCCAGCGGGGACCGGGGGGGCGCAACAGGCTATGGCTACACCTTC
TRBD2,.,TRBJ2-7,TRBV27,CASSPRTSGRSYEQYF,TGTGCCAGCAGTCCGCGGACTAGCGGGAGGTCCTACGAGCAGTACTTC
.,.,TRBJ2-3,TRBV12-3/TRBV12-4,CASSLRPGDTQYF,TGTGCCAGCAGTCTGAGGCCGGGGGATACGCAGTATTTT
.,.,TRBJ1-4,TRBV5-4,CASSSGGPDRYEKLFF,TGTGCCAGCAGCTCGGGGGGACCAGATCGTTACGAAAAACTGTTTTTT
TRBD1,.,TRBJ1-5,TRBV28,CASSPFDRAQHF,TGTGCCAGCAGTCCATTCGACAGGGCCCAGCATTTT
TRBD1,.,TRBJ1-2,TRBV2,CASTGTAKDQNGYTF,TGTGCCAGCACCGGGACAGCCAAAGACCAGAATGGCTACACCTTC
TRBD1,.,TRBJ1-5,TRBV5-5,CASSEDPDRAVLNQPQHF,TGTGCCAGCAGCGAAGATCCTGACAGGGCTGTCCTCAATCAGCCCCAGCATTTT